Only a few counts were recorded for the clone carrying this T cell receptor beta chain. The antigen is undetermined. CDR3 length: 15 amino acids. Per germline, CDR1 MNHEY and CDR2 SMNVEV (reference sequence). V lost 1 base and J 7 bases, leaving 14 bases between the germline ends. This specimen belongs to a study of T cell repertoires in cytomegalovirus infection. The study, taken as a whole, reports: The ex vivo response was dominated by HLA-C-restricted CMV-specific TCR beta clonotypes.

TCRdb fed the reads into MiXCR, producing one record per CDR3 protein. The repertoire holds some 920,000 distinct CDR3 sequences, less than 35% seen once, with 11% to 15% in the top ten. This chain joins TRBV27 and TRBJ1-5; the D gene is possibly TRBD1 (5 bases). The clonotype comes from a human donor in good health (CMV status not recorded). Some clones in this sample may be carry-over from other donors' samples. The sequences come from cultured CD8+ T cells from PBMCs, collected from culture after CMV antigen stimulation. In DNA, the CDR3 is TGTGCCAGCAGTTTATATTCGGGGACTCACCAGCCCCAGCATTTT. Translated: CASSLYSGTHQPQHF.